The 27 T cell receptor beta chains below come from one sample, sequenced in a study of OX40 agonist ivuxolimab in advanced cancers. This table comes from immunoSEQ multiplex PCR, and its TCRdb copy is limited to in-frame clones, with some not included. Among around 55,000 clones, around 87% were seen once, and the ten largest hold 9.5% to 15%. Specimen: CD4+ or CD8+ T cells sorted from blood, collected in a trial of the OX40 agonist ivuxolimab. The receptor set was obtained from an adult with an advanced solid tumor such as melanoma, head and neck, liver or kidney cancer.

This clone has only one observation. In nucleotides, the CDR3 is TGTGCCAGCAGCATACAGGGCCCGGGGTTGCCCCAGCATTTT. The encoded protein is CASSIQGPGLPQHF. The rearrangement joins TRBV7-8 to TRBJ1-5; D possibly corresponds to TRBD1 (6 bases). This CDR3 contains 14 residues. The V gene lost 5 bases and the J gene lost 9 bases, with 17 bases spanning the gap. Germline CDR1 is SGHVS and CDR2 is FQNEAQ. The variable domain in full, completed from reference TRBV7-8 and TRBJ1-5, reads GAGVSQSPRYKVAKRGQDVALRCDPISGHVSLFWYQQALGQGPEFLTYFQNEAQLDKSGLPSDRFFAERPEGSVSTLKIQRTQQEDSAVYLCASSIQGPGLPQHFGDGTRLSIL.

This clone came up once. The chain joins TRBV28 to TRBJ1-5; D call uncertain. V was trimmed by 1 base and J by 0 bases, leaving 1 base between them. Germline-derived CDR1 and CDR2 are MDHEN and SYDVKM. The CDR3 totals 13 residues. The CDR3 DNA sequence: TGTGCCAGCAGTTTATTTAGCAATCAGCCCCAGCATTTT. Translated, it gives CASSLFSNQPQHF.

V is TRBV27 and J is TRBJ2-3; D might be TRBD2 (6 bases). The CDR3 contains 16 residues. V gave up 5 bases and J gave up 4 bases, with 19 bases separating them. Germline V gene data show CDR1 as MNHEY and CDR2 as SMNVEV (reference sequence). Here the CDR3 reads CASSVIGTVPPDTQYF. Here the CDR3 DNA reads TGTGCCAGCAGTGTAATCGGGACTGTGCCCCCAGATACGCAGTATTTT.

This chain joins TRBV4-2 and TRBJ1-2; the D is unclear. CDR1 is LGHNA, CDR2 YNFKEQ, per germline. The CDR3 is 11 residues long. The V gene lost 0 bases and the J gene lost 5 bases, with 1 base spanning the gap. CDR3 amino acids: CASSQDYGYTF. The CDR3 nucleotides are TGTGCCAGCAGCCAAGATTATGGCTACACCTTC.

The J gene is TRBJ2-1, the V gene TRBV4-2; a weak D match, TRBD2 (6 bases). In germline, CDR1 is LGHNA, CDR2 YNFKEQ. The V end was cut by 3 bases, the J end by 8 bases, with 17 bases between. CDR3 length: 15 amino acids. For the CDR3, the DNA is TGTGCCAGCAGCCAGCTAGTGGGGGGTAGCGATGAGCAGTTCTTC. This encodes CASSQLVGGSDEQFF.

This rearrangement joins TRBV27 to TRBJ1-2; 8 bases line up with TRBD1. V shed 6 bases and J 7 bases; nucleotides not matched to a gene: 25. CDR1 is MNHEY and CDR2 is SMNVEV in the germline V gene (reference sequence). CDR3 size: 19 residues. CDR3 amino acids: CASSRLGLMSSGGGRGYTF. As DNA, the CDR3 is TGTGCCAGCAGCCGATTGGGGTTAATGTCGTCAGGGGGCGGTCGTGGCTACACCTTC.

The chain uses TRBV21-1 and TRBJ1-5; the D segment call TRBD1 is taken from the table without a DNA check. TRBV21-1 is flagged as a pseudogene. The CDR3 runs 14 residues. CDR3 coding DNA: TGTGCCAGCAGCACAGGCCTTAGCAATCAGCCCCAGCATTTT. It is translated as CASSTGLSNQPQHF.

This clone has a handful of counts. The sample holds other DNA sequences that translate to the same CDR3. The V and J genes are TRBV5-6 and TRBJ2-1; D might be TRBD1 (6 bases). The V gene lost 0 bases and the J gene lost 5 bases, with 12 bases spanning the gap. CDR3 length equals 15 residues. Looked up from germline, CDR1 is SGHDT and CDR2 is YYEEEE. The CDR3 DNA follows: TGTGCCAGCAGCTTGGGAGCCCAGGGGAACAATGAGCAGTTCTTC. The encoded protein is CASSLGAQGNNEQFF.

This chain joins TRBV5-1 and TRBJ2-6; no reliable D call. V dropped 0 bases and J dropped 2 bases, with 15 bases sitting between them. The germline V gene encodes CDR1 SGHRS and CDR2 YFSETQ. This CDR3 contains 18 residues. This chain's CDR3 is CASSLEGPPSAGANVLTF. In DNA, the CDR3 is TGCGCCAGCAGCTTGGAAGGTCCGCCATCGGCTGGGGCCAACGTCCTGACTTTC.

The chain has TRBV7-9 and TRBJ1-4, with D tentatively TRBD1 (5 bases). The CDR3 runs 15 residues. The V and J ends lost 4 bases and 2 bases respectively, with 11 bases between them. Germline assignment: CDR1 SEHNR and CDR2 FQNEAQ (reference sequence). The CDR3 DNA reads TGTGCCAGCAGCTCCCCGGGGGACACTAATGAAAAACTGTTTTTT. Translating gives CASSSPGDTNEKLFF.

Here the CDR3 DNA reads TGTGCCAGCAGCTTGCAGAGAGAAGCTTTCTTT. Protein sequence: CASSLQREAFF. V and J are TRBV5-4 and TRBJ1-1; the D is unclear. Trimming took off 1 base at V and 8 bases at J, with 6 bases between the two ends. Germline CDR1 reads SGHNT; CDR2 reads YYREEE (reference sequence). This CDR3 comprises 11 residues.

The rearrangement links TRBV7-9 to TRBJ2-5; no firm D call. The V and J ends lost 4 bases and 9 bases respectively, with 15 bases between them. The CDR3 is made up of 13 amino acids. Germline V CDR1 and CDR2: SEHNR, FQNEAQ (reference sequence). CDR3 in amino acids: CASSSLLGRAQYF. The DNA for the CDR3 is TGTGCCAGCAGCTCCCTCCTAGGACGTGCCCAGTACTTC. The full variable domain, in which reference TRBV7-9 and TRBJ2-5 provide the parts outside the CDR3, is DTGVSQNPRHKITKRGQNVTFRCDPISEHNRLYWYRQTLGQGPEFLTYFQNEAQLEKSRLLSDRFSAERPKGSFSTLEIQRTEQGDSAMYLCASSSLLGRAQYFGPGTRLLVL.

The chain links TRBV6-6 to TRBJ1-2; D not resolved. V shed 0 bases and J shed 4 bases, with 12 bases lying between them. The germline V gene encodes CDR1 MNHNY and CDR2 SVGAGI (reference sequence). The CDR3 runs 15 residues. The CDR3: CASSYSMLLGYGYTF. The DNA of the CDR3 is TGTGCCAGCAGTTACTCGATGCTCCTGGGCTATGGCTACACCTTC.

The V call is TRBV4-2, the J call TRBJ1-2, with TRBD1 as a possible D gene (6 bases). CDR1 is LGHNA and CDR2 is YNFKEQ in the germline V gene. The V and J ends lost 3 bases and 6 bases respectively, with 11 bases between them. The CDR3 has 13 amino acids. DNA for the CDR3: TGTGCCAGCAGCCAGCGGGGGCTGGATGGCTACACCTTC. This gives the protein CASSQRGLDGYTF.

CDR3 sequence reads: CASSPVPEAGELFF. CDR3 DNA: TGTGCCAGCAGTCCCGTCCCGGAGGCCGGGGAGCTGTTTTTT. This chain connects TRBV7-7 to TRBJ2-2; tentative D call: TRBD2 (5 bases). The CDR3 sequence is 14 residues long. V was shortened by 6 bases and J by 6 bases, with 14 bases between the two germline ends. CDR1 and CDR2 from the germline V gene are SSHAT and FNYEAQ (reference sequence).

The chain recombines TRBV6-1 with TRBJ1-2, with D possibly being TRBD1 (5 bases). The CDR3 has 15 amino acids. The germline gives CDR1 MNHNS, CDR2 SASEGT. Trimming stripped 5 bases from V and 0 bases from J, with 13 bases between. CDR3 nucleotides: TGTGCCAGCAGTTCTCGGGACCCAGCTAACTATGGCTACACCTTC. It yields the protein CASSSRDPANYGYTF.

The V gene is TRBV7-8, the J gene TRBJ1-1; D gene uncertain. The CDR3 runs to 15 residues. Trimming shortened V by 5 bases and J by 5 bases, and 18 bases separated the two germline ends. The germline V gene has CDR1 SGHVS and CDR2 FQNEAQ. This CDR3 reads CASSRVLGSETEAFF. The DNA of the CDR3 is TGTGCCAGCAGCCGGGTTTTGGGCAGCGAGACTGAAGCTTTCTTT.

The V and J genes are TRBV5-6 and TRBJ2-3; 12 bases match TRBD2. The V and J ends lost 4 bases and 2 bases, in that order; junction bases with no gene match: 5. The germline V gene encodes CDR1 SGHDT and CDR2 YYEEEE. The CDR3 contains 16 residues. The CDR3 nucleotides read TGTGCCAGCAGCACAAGACTAGCGGGGGACACAGATACGCAGTATTTT. Translated, it gives CASSTRLAGDTDTQYF.

The chain uses TRBV5-6 and TRBJ2-1, with D maybe TRBD2 (7 bases). Germline assignment: CDR1 SGHDT and CDR2 YYEEEE. The ends were cut back, 4 bases at V and 10 bases at J, with 21 bases in the middle. The CDR3 is made up of 15 amino acids. DNA for the CDR3: TGTGCCAGCAGCCCCCTTAGTGGGGGGGCATTAGAGCAGTTCTTC. Its translation: CASSPLSGGALEQFF.

The chain combines TRBV6-5 with TRBJ2-3, with D possibly matching TRBD2 (6 bases). Germline V lookup: CDR1 MNHEY, CDR2 SVGAGI. V shed 0 bases and J shed 6 bases, with 16 bases lying between them. This CDR3 contains 16 residues. CDR3 in DNA: TGTGCCAGCAGTTACTCGAGTGCCGGGGAGGAGGATACGCAGTATTTT. It specifies CASSYSSAGEEDTQYF.

This chain joins TRBV7-3 and TRBJ2-7, with TRBD1 as a possible D gene (5 bases). Germline lookup yields CDR1 SGHTA and CDR2 FQGTGA. V was pared by 0 bases and J by 4 bases, with 10 bases between. The CDR3 runs to 14 residues. The CDR3, as DNA: TGTGCCAGCAGCTTAACTCAGGGTGGGTACGAGCAGTACTTC. This encodes CASSLTQGGYEQYF.

The rearrangement links TRBV5-6 to TRBJ2-7; weak D call: TRBD1 (5 bases). Trimming took off 1 base at V and 1 base at J, with 12 bases between the two ends. Germline loops: CDR1 SGHDT, CDR2 YYEEEE. The CDR3 has 15 residues. The DNA of the CDR3 is TGTGCCAGCAGCTTGTGGGCAGGGAAGTCCTACGAGCAGTACTTC. This sequence encodes CASSLWAGKSYEQYF.

The chain is built from TRBV7-6 and TRBJ2-7, with a weak D call TRBD2 (6 bases). The CDR3 has 12 amino acids. V was pared by 11 bases and J by 5 bases, with 16 bases between. Per the germline V gene, CDR1 is SGHVS and CDR2 is FNYEAQ. CDR3 DNA sequence: TGTGCCGTGTCGCGGGGAGCGGACGAGCAGTACTTC. Protein product: CAVSRGADEQYF.

About this clone itself: Additional DNA sequences in this sample encode the identical CDR3. The chain uses TRBV6-5 and TRBJ1-5; no clear D. CDR3 length: 14 residues. Per the germline V gene, CDR1 is MNHEY and CDR2 is SVGAGI. Between the trimmed V and J ends, which lost 0 bases and 4 bases, there was a span of 7 bases. CDR3: CASSYSGGNQPQHF. The CDR3 DNA reads TGTGCCAGCAGTTACTCTGGTGGGAATCAGCCCCAGCATTTT.

This clone was recorded only once. V is TRBV13 and J is TRBJ2-7; D remains unclear. Germline CDR1 and CDR2: PRHDT and FYEKMQ (reference sequence). The V end was cut by 2 bases, the J end by 0 bases, with 11 bases between. This CDR3 has 15 residues. The CDR3 reads CASSLLASSSYEQYF. The DNA for the CDR3 is TGTGCCAGCAGCTTATTGGCATCGAGCTCCTACGAGCAGTACTTC.

The chain carries TRBV6-5 and TRBJ1-2; D is possibly TRBD1 (6 bases). This CDR3 has 15 amino acids. Looked up from germline, CDR1 is MNHEY and CDR2 is SVGAGI. The V end was cut by 3 bases, the J end by 3 bases, with 14 bases between. The CDR3, as DNA: TGTGCCAGCAGTTATGGGCAGGGGAACGACTATGGCTACACCTTC. Its protein product is CASSYGQGNDYGYTF.

This chain uses TRBV7-2 with TRBJ1-2; weak D call: TRBD1 (6 bases). Trimming took 5 bases from V and 8 from J, leaving 24 bases between them. Germline CDR1 reads SGHTA; CDR2 reads FQGNSA. The CDR3 is made up of 16 amino acids. Written as DNA, the CDR3 is TGTGCCAGCAGCAGTGGGGTACAGGGACCTCCTGAGGGCTACACCTTC. Encoded protein: CASSSGVQGPPEGYTF.